These 13 T cell receptor beta chains originate from one sample sequenced in a study of cytomegalovirus exposure and HLA in healthy donors. Vbeta (60) and Jbeta (13) primers were used in the PCR. The method was immunoSEQ multiplex PCR; TCRdb's version includes in-frame clones alone and lacks a portion of them. The sample lists roughly 180,000 clones; around 80% were seen once. Material for sequencing was PBMCs. These receptors came from a girl under 18 in good health and CMV-seropositive.

The rearrangement uses TRBV15 and TRBJ1-1; tentatively, D is TRBD1 (5 bases). Trimming removed 0 bases from V and 3 bases from J, with 11 bases in between. The CDR3 is made up of 15 amino acids. Germline CDR1 LNHNV, CDR2 YYDKDF (reference sequence). In DNA form, the CDR3 reads TGTGCCACCAGCAGAGATCTAAGGACACACACTGAAGCTTTCTTT. This codes for CATSRDLRTHTEAFF.

The rearrangement uses TRBV10-1 and TRBJ2-2; TRBD2 matches at 11 bases. There are 18 residues in the CDR3. Unmatched junction bases numbered 13, after V lost 4 bases and J lost 6 bases. CDR1 and CDR2 (germline): WNHNN, SYGVQD (reference sequence). CDR3 nucleotide sequence: TGCGCCAGCAGTGCTCCGGGACTAGCGGAAAGAGGGGCCGGGGAGCTGTTTTTT. Residues: CASSAPGLAERGAGELFF.

This chain uses TRBV10-3 with TRBJ1-5; D possibly corresponds to TRBD1 (5 bases). This CDR3 spans 14 amino acids. Trimming removed 4 bases from V and 4 bases from J, with 11 bases in between. Per germline, CDR1 ENHRY and CDR2 SYGVKD. The CDR3 is CAISVQQENQPQHF. The CDR3 DNA follows: TGTGCCATCAGTGTTCAACAGGAAAATCAGCCCCAGCATTTT.

V and J are TRBV7-9 and TRBJ1-1; a possible D gene is TRBD1 (5 bases). The V end was cut by 5 bases, the J end by 2 bases, with 15 bases between. This CDR3 region has 15 residues. The germline V gene encodes CDR1 SEHNR and CDR2 FQNEAQ (reference sequence). In DNA form, the CDR3 reads TGTGCCAGCAGCCTCCCTCGGGGGGATAACACTGAAGCTTTCTTT. It yields the protein CASSLPRGDNTEAFF.

The chain uses TRBV6-1 and TRBJ2-1; 7 bases fit TRBD1. Germline CDR1 is MNHNS and CDR2 is SASEGT. V shed 4 bases and J 3 bases; nucleotides not matched to a gene: 9. This CDR3 contains 16 residues. CDR3 sequence: CASSGIKGALYNEQFF. The CDR3 bases are TGTGCCAGCAGTGGCATAAAGGGGGCACTCTACAATGAGCAGTTCTTC.

This clone was recorded once. CDR3 nucleotides: TGTGCCAGCAGACGAGACTCCCCTAGCACAGATACGCAGTATTTT. This sequence encodes CASRRDSPSTDTQYF. The chain has TRBV7-9 and TRBJ2-3, with no clear D. The germline V gene encodes CDR1 SEHNR and CDR2 FQNEAQ (reference sequence). V was cut by 6 bases and J by 0 bases, with 13 bases left in between. The CDR3 spans 15 residues.

V and J are TRBV21-1 and TRBJ2-2; the table's D call of TRBD2 was not tested on the DNA. TRBV21-1 is designated a pseudogene. This CDR3 is built from 17 residues. As DNA, the CDR3 is TGTGCCAGCAGCAAAGGGGCCGCTAGCGGGAGGGACGGGGAGCTGTTTTTT. As protein: CASSKGAASGRDGELFF.

J is TRBJ1-2 and V is TRBV27; 10 bases are a match to TRBD1. From germline, CDR1 is MNHEY and CDR2 SMNVEV (reference sequence). The CDR3 runs 14 residues. The trim removed 4 bases at V and 4 bases at J, leaving 3 bases unmatched. Written as DNA, the CDR3 is TGTGCCAGCAGTTGGGGACAGGGGATCTATGGCTACACCTTC. Translated, it gives CASSWGQGIYGYTF.

The CDR3 here is CASSIMTGGETQYF. For the CDR3, the DNA is TGTGCCAGTAGTATTATGACGGGAGGGGAGACCCAGTACTTC. The J gene is TRBJ2-5, the V gene TRBV19; 8 bases line up with TRBD2. From germline, CDR1 is LNHDA and CDR2 SQIVND (reference sequence). This CDR3 region has 14 residues. V trimming: 3 bases; J trimming: 5 bases; junction bases outside the gene matches: 5.

The rearrangement uses TRBV7-9 and TRBJ1-1, with 11 nucleotides matching TRBD1. Germline CDR1 and CDR2: SEHNR and FQNEAQ (reference sequence). Germline trimming cut 5 bases from V and 4 bases from J; bases unmatched to any gene: 12. The CDR3 extends over 17 amino acids. CDR3 sequence reads: CASSPQDRGRMTTEAFF. CDR3 sequence (DNA): TGTGCCAGCAGCCCCCAGGACAGGGGGCGTATGACCACTGAAGCTTTCTTT.

The J gene is TRBJ2-1, the V gene TRBV4-1, with no clear D. Trimming pared 0 bases from V and 0 bases from J, leaving 9 bases between. The CDR3 length is 16 residues. The V gene's germline CDR1 is MGHRA and CDR2 YSYEKL. CDR3 residues: CASSQDSPSSYNEQFF. In nucleotides, the CDR3 is TGCGCCAGCAGCCAAGATAGCCCTAGCTCCTACAATGAGCAGTTCTTC.

The rearrangement joins TRBV2 to TRBJ1-2; D perhaps matches TRBD1 (6 bases). The CDR3 has 13 amino acids. Per the germline V gene, CDR1 is SNHLY and CDR2 is FYNNEI. The V end was cut by 7 bases, the J end by 2 bases, with 11 bases between. CDR3 residues: CASTVGTNYGYTF. In DNA, the CDR3 is TGTGCCAGCACTGTCGGGACAAACTATGGCTACACCTTC.

The V call is TRBV27, the J call TRBJ2-5; TRBD1 is a possible D gene (5 bases). CDR1 and CDR2 from the germline V gene are MNHEY and SMNVEV (reference sequence). The length of the CDR3 is 15 residues. The ends were cut back, 4 bases at V and 1 base at J, with 13 bases in the middle. The CDR3 spells CASSYSETVQETQYF. In nucleotides, the CDR3 is TGTGCCAGCAGTTACTCTGAGACAGTCCAAGAGACCCAGTACTTC.